This T cell receptor (beta chain) is from a study of identical twins. The germline CDR1 and CDR2 sequences are SGDLS and YYNGEE. J lost 4 bases, V lost 4 bases, and 8 bases had no gene match. This CDR3 is built from 16 residues. To note about this clonotype: Its antigen is currently unknown.

Study-wide results and caveats: Abundant beta clonotypes from cord blood had fewer insertions, unlike memory repertoires, which showed none. The same donors were not followed; conclusions instead depended on cross-sectional statistical analysis.

Template switching created a universal primer site, and the cDNA included unique molecular identifiers. TCRdb re-called the 5' RACE reads with MiXCR, one entry per CDR3 protein. Among 200,000 to 250,000 distinct CDR3 sequences listed, over 12% were seen once. Sequencing used memory (CD45RO+) T cells sorted from blood. The V gene is TRBV9, the J gene TRBJ2-3, with 11 bases identical to TRBD2. This TCR derives from a woman under 30 in good health. CDR3 bases: TGTGCCAGCAGCCCAAACCTAGCGGGGGGCTCAGATACGCAGTATTTT. This gives the protein CASSPNLAGGSDTQYF.